This note documents a single T cell receptor (beta chain) sequence. Its antigen is still unknown. All of the isolated RNA was reverse transcribed, so expressed TCRB transcripts were sequenced. Regulatory, naive and central memory T cell samples averaged around 3.6 million reads. Assay used: immunoSEQ multiplex PCR; TCRdb lists only in-frame clones, some missing. The repertoire has more than 250,000 clones, 15% of them found once; the top ten carry around 0.015%. The data belong to a study of beta chain features in type 1 diabetes. Study-level findings and limits: Naive, central memory and Treg TCRB repertoires appeared more alike in patients than in healthy donors. Significant though moderate, a shortening of TCRB CDR3s appeared in all four CD4+ subsets of Type 1 diabetes patients. TCRB rearrangement may or may not be influenced by HLA type; here this remained unresolved.

V was cut by 2 bases and J by 3 bases, with 14 bases left in between. Germline CDR1 and CDR2: SGHVS and FQNEAQ. The CDR3 has 15 residues. The receptor was derived from a man in his late teens or twenties with type 1 diabetes. Sequencing input: naive CD4+ T cells from blood. This chain links TRBV7-8 with TRBJ2-7, with D unresolved. The CDR3 is CASSLKVDKRYEQYF. Written as DNA, the CDR3 is TGTGCCAGCAGCTTAAAAGTCGACAAACGCTACGAGCAGTACTTC. Variable domain in full (rest from reference TRBV7-8 and TRBJ2-7): GAGVSQSPRYKVAKRGQDVALRCDPISGHVSLFWYQQALGQGPEFLTYFQNEAQLDKSGLPSDRFFAERPEGSVSTLKIQRTQQEDSAVYLCASSLKVDKRYEQYFGPGTRLTVT.